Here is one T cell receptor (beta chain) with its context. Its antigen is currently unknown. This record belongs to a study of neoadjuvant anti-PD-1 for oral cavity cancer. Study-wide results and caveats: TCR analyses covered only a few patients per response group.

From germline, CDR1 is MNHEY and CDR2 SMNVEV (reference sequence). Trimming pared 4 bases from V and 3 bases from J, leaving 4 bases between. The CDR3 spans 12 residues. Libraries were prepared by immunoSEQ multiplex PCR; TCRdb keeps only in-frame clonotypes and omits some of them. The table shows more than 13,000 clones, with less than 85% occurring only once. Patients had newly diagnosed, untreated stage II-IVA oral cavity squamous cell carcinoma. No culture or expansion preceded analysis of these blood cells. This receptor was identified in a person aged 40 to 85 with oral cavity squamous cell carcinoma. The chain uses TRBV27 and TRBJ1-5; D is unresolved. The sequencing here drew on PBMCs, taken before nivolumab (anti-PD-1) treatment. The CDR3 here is CASSSFNQPQHF. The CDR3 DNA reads TGTGCCAGCAGTTCTTTCAATCAGCCCCAGCATTTT.